This is a list of T cell receptor beta chains from one sample in a study of long-term antiretroviral therapy in people with HIV. Generated by immunoSEQ multiplex PCR, the TCRdb table keeps only in-frame clones and is missing some. The data contain some 17,000 clones, approximately 72% of them singletons. Here the sequenced sample was unsorted PBMCs, taken about 3.1 years after starting antiretroviral therapy. The receptors stem from a woman aged 35 to 49 with HIV. CDR3s leave out the opening cysteine and the closing phenylalanine or tryptophan.

v_gene	CDR3aa
TRBV25-1	ASSEGVATYQETQY
TRBV18	ASSPGETQY
TRBV5-1	ASRGSSYNEQF
TRBV2	ASRAGTGSYGYT
TRBV5-1	ASSDASASTDTQY
TRBV6-5	ASSYSRGGFEAF
TRBV10-3	AISAQDNEKLF
TRBV7-9	ATSLNEGSYEQY
TRBV2	ASRRGGGTGVVTDTQY
TRBV5-1	ASSLLGQGSSTNEKLF
TRBV2	ASSEQAGSLYEQY
TRBV6-5	ASRRGDGYT
TRBV6-5	ASSRVQTLPLEQY
TRBV6-1	ASSGSMTGNEKLF
TRBV6-6	ASSRRGGSNQPQH
TRBV5-1	ASRQGTNEKLF
TRBV6-5	ASRYRGGTEAF
TRBV5-7	ASSQFGYEDSNQPQH
TRBV4-3	ASSQGGGHDAYEQY
TRBV10-3	AISESSGRLNYGYT
TRBV5-6	ASSLALAGLTDTQY
TRBV5-3	ARSFDQEGETQY
TRBV13	ASSLGQRQGVISTEAF
TRBV20-1	SASPGYEQY
TRBV27	ASSFRDRNSPLH
TRBV30	AWSVSWARGYT
TRBV5-6	ASSLEGGEF
TRBV15	ATSRDWEGQEQY
TRBV5-4	ASSLPQGLAHPDTYEQY
TRBV27	ASSQWASLSYEQY
TRBV27	ASSLVPPGTNYGYT
TRBV6-1	ASRWEVGSPLH
TRBV7-9	ASSLALAGGQETQY
TRBV10-3	AISVERGGLTGELF
TRBV2	ASSEALGEQY
TRBV6-1	ASSEGGDRGT
TRBV30	AWRRGLPSPLTEQY
TRBV30	AWSMDRSSPQH
TRBV5-4	ASSLSLNEQF
TRBV4-3	ASSQEYSLSTIYEQY
TRBV7-9	ASSFGDATNEKLF